This T cell receptor beta chain came from a study of blood T cell repertoires in COVID-19. Study details: From T cells, B-cell-depleted T cells, or PBMCs came the material, which was cDNA or gDNA.

CDR1 is GTSNPN, CDR2 SVGIG, per germline (reference sequence). Trimming cost V 0 bases and J 6 bases; bases outside gene matches: 5. CDR3 size: 15 residues. Measured with immunoSEQ multiplex PCR; TCRdb has only the in-frame clones, and not every one. The profile shows about 68,000 clones, around 85% of them singletons. As for this clone: This could be a read error, since a much larger clone is one nucleotide away. Other DNA sequences within the sample encode an identical CDR3.

The TCR comes from a man in his fifties with acute or convalescent COVID-19. The gene calls are TRBV30 and TRBJ1-6; 7 positions match TRBD1. Sequencing was carried out using peripheral blood. In nucleotides, the CDR3 is TGTGCCTGGAGTGTACCGGGACAGTTTAATTCACCCCTCCACTTT. Its translation: CAWSVPGQFNSPLHF.